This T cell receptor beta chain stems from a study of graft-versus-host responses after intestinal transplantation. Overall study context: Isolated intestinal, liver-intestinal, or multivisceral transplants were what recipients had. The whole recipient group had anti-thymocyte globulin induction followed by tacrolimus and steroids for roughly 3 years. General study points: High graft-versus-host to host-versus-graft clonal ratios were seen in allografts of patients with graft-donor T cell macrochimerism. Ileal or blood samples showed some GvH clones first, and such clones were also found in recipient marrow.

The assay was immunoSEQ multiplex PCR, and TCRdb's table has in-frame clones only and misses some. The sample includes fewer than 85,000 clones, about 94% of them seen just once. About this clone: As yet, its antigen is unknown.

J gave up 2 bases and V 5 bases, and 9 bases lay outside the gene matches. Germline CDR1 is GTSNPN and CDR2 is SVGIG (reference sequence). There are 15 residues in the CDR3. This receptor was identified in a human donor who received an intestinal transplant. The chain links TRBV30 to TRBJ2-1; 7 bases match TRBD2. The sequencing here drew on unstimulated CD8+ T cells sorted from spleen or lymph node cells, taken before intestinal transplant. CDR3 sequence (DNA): TGTGCCTGGGGAGTCTCCAGCGGGGCCTACAATGAGCAGTTCTTC. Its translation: CAWGVSSGAYNEQFF. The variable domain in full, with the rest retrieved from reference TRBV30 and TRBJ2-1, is SQTIHQWPATLVQPVGSPLSLECTVEGTSNPNLYWYRQAAGRGLQLLFYSVGIGQISSEVPQNLSASRPQDRQFILSSKKLLLSDSGFYLCAWGVSSGAYNEQFFGPGTRLTVL.